Shown below are 28 T cell receptor beta chains from a single sample sequenced in a study of OX40 agonist ivuxolimab in advanced cancers. Data came from immunoSEQ multiplex PCR; TCRdb stores just in-frame clones and leaves some out. The sample lists about 130,000 clones, 85% to 95% occurring once. The starting material was CD4+ or CD8+ T cells sorted from blood, obtained in a trial of the OX40 agonist ivuxolimab. All receptors come from an adult with an advanced solid tumor such as melanoma, head and neck, liver or kidney cancer.

This sequence joins TRBV4-3 and TRBJ1-2, with TRBD1 matching over 8 bases. Per the germline V gene, CDR1 is LGHNA and CDR2 is YSLEER. The V and J ends lost 1 base and 3 bases, in that order; junction bases with no gene match: 13. This CDR3 has 18 amino acids. The CDR3 protein is CASSQGMGQGAPYYGYTF. CDR3 DNA: TGCGCCAGCAGCCAAGGTATGGGGCAGGGGGCCCCTTACTATGGCTACACCTTC.

This clone appeared a single time. The J gene is TRBJ2-1, the V gene TRBV7-2, with 11 positions matching TRBD2. Germline V lookup: CDR1 SGHTA, CDR2 FQGNSA. CDR3 length: 17 residues. With V trimmed by 4 bases and J by 5 bases, 10 bases remained unmatched. CDR3 nucleotides: TGTGCCAGCAGCTCTACCACCGGGACTAGCGGAAACAATGAGCAGTTCTTC. It is translated as CASSSTTGTSGNNEQFF.

V is TRBV5-1 and J is TRBJ2-7; TRBD1 is a possible D gene (5 bases). This CDR3 is built from 14 residues. CDR1 is SGHRS, CDR2 YFSETQ, per germline. The ends were cut back, 0 bases at V and 2 bases at J, with 9 bases in the middle. In DNA form, the CDR3 reads TGCGCCAGCAGCTTGGCCGACAGACCCTACGAGCAGTACTTC. This gives the protein CASSLADRPYEQYF.

The J gene is TRBJ2-7, the V gene TRBV18; D call uncertain. The V end lost 0 bases, the J end lost 4 bases, and 10 bases lay between the germline ends. Germline values: CDR1 KGHSH, CDR2 LQKENI. This CDR3 is 14 amino acids long. CDR3 region: CASSPPASFYEQYF. The DNA of the CDR3 is TGTGCCAGCTCACCACCGGCCAGCTTTTACGAGCAGTACTTC.

The chain uses TRBV29-1 and TRBJ1-3; D is ambiguous. This CDR3 spans 13 amino acids. The germline CDR1 and CDR2 sequences are SQVTM and ANQGSEA. The V and J ends lost 5 bases and 2 bases respectively, with 10 bases between them. CDR3 bases: TGCAGCGTTCACATTGAAACTGGAAACACCATATATTTT. Encoded protein: CSVHIETGNTIYF.

V gene TRBV4-2 combines with J gene TRBJ1-2; D is ambiguous. From germline, CDR1 is LGHNA and CDR2 YNFKEQ. The CDR3 is made up of 13 amino acids. V was shortened by 4 bases and J by 0 bases, with 6 bases between the two germline ends. DNA for the CDR3: TGTGCCAGCAGCCGGGAGCCTAACTATGGCTACACCTTC. Encoded protein: CASSREPNYGYTF.

V usage is TRBV30 and J usage is TRBJ1-6; the D is unclear. The germline V gene has CDR1 GTSNPN and CDR2 SVGIG (reference sequence). The CDR3 runs to 12 residues. Trimming pared 4 bases from V and 5 bases from J, leaving 6 bases between. CDR3 residues: CAWTENNSPLHF. CDR3 in DNA: TGTGCCTGGACTGAGAATAATTCACCCCTCCACTTT. The variable domain in full, with the rest retrieved from reference TRBV30 and TRBJ1-6, is SQTIHQWPATLVQPVGSPLSLECTVEGTSNPNLYWYRQAAGRGLQLLFYSVGIGQISSEVPQNLSASRPQDRQFILSSKKLLLSDSGFYLCAWTENNSPLHFGNGTRLTVT.

This clone appeared a few times. The chain employs TRBV4-1 and TRBJ2-7; the D gene is possibly TRBD2 (7 bases). The CDR3 runs to 17 residues. Trimming cost V 1 base and J 4 bases, with 20 bases left between them. Germline-derived CDR1 and CDR2 are MGHRA and YSYEKL. The CDR3 region is CASSQGGGGGTPYEQYF. As DNA, the CDR3 is TGCGCCAGCAGCCAAGGAGGTGGCGGGGGCACACCGTACGAGCAGTACTTC.

The chain links TRBV29-1 to TRBJ1-1; 7 nucleotides match TRBD1. The CDR3 runs 13 residues. Germline V lookup: CDR1 SQVTM, CDR2 ANQGSEA. V shed 6 bases, J shed 1 base, and the junction held 5 bases outside the gene matches. The CDR3 coding sequence is TGCAGCGTCGAGGGGACAGCGAACACTGAAGCTTTCTTT. It is translated as CSVEGTANTEAFF.

CDR3 nucleotide sequence: TGTGCCTGGAGTGGGGGAGACTACAATGAGCAGTTCTTC. It encodes CAWSGGDYNEQFF. The chain carries TRBV30 and TRBJ2-1, with a possible D match to TRBD2 (5 bases). Germline CDR1 is GTSNPN and CDR2 is SVGIG (reference sequence). CDR3 size: 13 residues. The germline V and J ends were trimmed by 1 base and 3 bases, with 7 bases remaining between them.

The V call is TRBV9, the J call TRBJ2-6; 7 bases are a match to TRBD2. The CDR3 runs 16 residues. Germline CDR1 and CDR2: SGDLS and YYNGEE. V lost 4 bases, J lost 3 bases, and 7 bases stayed unmatched. As DNA, the CDR3 is TGTGCCAGCAGCCCAACGGGGGGAGGTGGGGCCAACGTCCTGACTTTC. Translated, it gives CASSPTGGGGANVLTF. The full variable domain, with the rest looked up from reference TRBV9 and TRBJ2-6, is DSGVTQTPKHLITATGQRVTLRCSPRSGDLSVYWYQQSLDQGLQFLIQYYNGEERAKGNILERFSAQQFPDLHSELNLSSLELGDSALYFCASSPTGGGGANVLTFGAGSRLTVL.

V is TRBV6-4 and J is TRBJ2-7; D may correspond to TRBD1 or TRBD2 (5 bases each). Trimming stripped 2 bases from V and 3 bases from J, with 29 bases between. The CDR3 runs 20 residues. CDR1 MRHNA and CDR2 SNTAGT come from the germline V gene. The DNA of the CDR3 is TGTGCCAGCAGTGACCGGGACGGGCAAGGAACAGACAACCTACACTACGAGCAGTACTTC. Amino acids: CASSDRDGQGTDNLHYEQYF.

V is TRBV19 and J is TRBJ1-5; 8 bases match TRBD1. Germline CDR1 and CDR2: LNHDA and SQIVND (reference sequence). This CDR3 comprises 16 residues. With V trimmed by 0 bases and J by 6 bases, 7 bases remained unmatched. CDR3 region: CASSIESGGFGQPQHF. The CDR3 DNA reads as TGTGCCAGTAGTATAGAATCAGGGGGCTTCGGTCAGCCCCAGCATTTT.

The rearrangement uses TRBV7-2 and TRBJ2-7; 8 bases agree with TRBD1. CDR3 length: 15 amino acids. Losses at the gene ends were 5 bases for V and 2 bases for J; bases not matched to a gene: 8. Per germline, CDR1 SGHTA and CDR2 FQGNSA. DNA for the CDR3: TGTGCCAGCAGCAGCCGACAGGGGCCCACCTACGAGCAGTACTTC. Encoded protein: CASSSRQGPTYEQYF.

The chain has TRBV5-1 and TRBJ1-6, with D unclear. Trimming left V 4 bases short and J 7 bases short, with 15 bases between. The CDR3 contains 15 residues. Per germline, CDR1 SGHRS and CDR2 YFSETQ. The CDR3 DNA sequence: TGCGCCAGCAGCGGGTCCCCTCGCACAAATTCACCCCTCCACTTT. As protein: CASSGSPRTNSPLHF.

The chain links TRBV4-1 to TRBJ2-5; tentatively, D is TRBD1 or TRBD2 (7 bases each). The CDR3 length is 16 residues. V was pared by 0 bases and J by 5 bases, with 16 bases between. In germline, CDR1 is MGHRA, CDR2 YSYEKL. The CDR3 is CASSQEGGGRSETQYF. For the CDR3, the DNA is TGCGCCAGCAGCCAAGAGGGAGGGGGCCGGTCGGAGACCCAGTACTTC.

The rearrangement uses TRBV7-8 and TRBJ1-5; no definite D call. The CDR3 consists of 13 residues. Germline V gene sequence: CDR1 SGHVS, CDR2 FQNEAQ. With 7 bases removed from V and 4 bases from J, the gap between germline ends came to 11 bases. For the CDR3, the DNA is TGTGCCAGCAACTTCCTAGGAAATCAGCCCCAGCATTTT. Its translation: CASNFLGNQPQHF.

V usage is TRBV27 and J usage is TRBJ2-1, with D unclear. The CDR3 totals 15 residues. Germline V CDR1 and CDR2: MNHEY, SMNVEV (reference sequence). V dropped 3 bases and J dropped 4 bases, with 13 bases sitting between them. The CDR3 protein is CASSFEGPGYNEQFF. The CDR3 DNA follows: TGTGCCAGCAGTTTTGAAGGGCCGGGTTACAATGAGCAGTTCTTC.

CDR3 in DNA: TGTGCCAGTAGTAGGGGACTGCAAAGGTACGAGCAGTACTTC. Translation gives CASSRGLQRYEQYF. The chain is built from TRBV19 and TRBJ2-7; maybe TRBD2 (6 bases). V was cut by 4 bases and J by 4 bases, with 14 bases left in between. The CDR3 runs 14 residues. CDR1 LNHDA and CDR2 SQIVND come from the germline V gene (reference sequence). The whole variable domain, filled in from reference TRBV19 and TRBJ2-7, reads DGGITQSPKYLFRKEGQNVTLSCEQNLNHDAMYWYRQDPGQGLRLIYYSQIVNDFQKGDIAEGYSVSREKKESFPLTVTSAQKNPTAFYLCASSRGLQRYEQYFGPGTRLTVT.

The rearrangement links TRBV19 to TRBJ2-7; 11 bases are shared with TRBD2. Germline loops: CDR1 LNHDA, CDR2 SQIVND (reference sequence). After removal of 5 bases from V and 7 bases from J, the junction contained 10 bases not matched to a gene. This CDR3 comprises 15 residues. CDR3 loop: CASSPRTSGYWEQYF. DNA for the CDR3: TGTGCCAGTAGTCCTCGGACTAGCGGGTACTGGGAGCAGTACTTC.

The chain employs TRBV29-1 and TRBJ1-5; possible D gene TRBD1, 6 bases. V lost 4 bases and J lost 4, with 11 bases in between. The germline gives CDR1 SQVTM, CDR2 ANQGSEA. This CDR3 has 13 amino acids. CDR3 sequence (DNA): TGCAGCGTTGGTGGGGGGCGTAATCAGCCCCAGCATTTT. Protein sequence: CSVGGGRNQPQHF.

V is TRBV10-3 and J is TRBJ2-3; 12 bases match TRBD2. Germline V gene data show CDR1 as ENHRY and CDR2 as SYGVKD. Trimming removed 6 bases from V and 0 bases from J; junction bases left unmatched: 10. CDR3 length equals 18 residues. The CDR3 protein is CAISGLAGTGPSTDTQYF. The CDR3 DNA follows: TGTGCCATCAGCGGACTAGCGGGGACCGGACCTAGCACAGATACGCAGTATTTT.

This clone appeared once. The rearrangement links TRBV7-6 to TRBJ2-1; the match to TRBD1 covers 7 bases. The germline V gene has CDR1 SGHVS and CDR2 FNYEAQ. J gave up 2 bases and V 1 base, and 2 bases lay outside the gene matches. The CDR3 loop spans 15 amino acids. The CDR3 DNA is TGTGCCAGCAGCTTAGGAGGGGGCGCCTACAATGAGCAGTTCTTC. It specifies CASSLGGGAYNEQFF.

The chain joins TRBV5-1 to TRBJ2-5, with TRBD2 identical over 7 bases. V lost 4 bases to trimming and J lost 4 bases; unmatched junction nucleotides: 16. Germline CDR1 and CDR2: SGHRS and YFSETQ. The CDR3 spans 17 residues. The CDR3 sequence: CASSEFGTTERGETQYF. The CDR3 DNA sequence: TGCGCCAGCAGCGAATTCGGGACTACCGAGCGGGGAGAGACCCAGTACTTC.

This rearrangement joins TRBV6-5 to TRBJ2-7, with 9 nucleotides matching TRBD1. The CDR3 consists of 14 residues. Germline CDR1 reads MNHEY; CDR2 reads SVGAGI. Losses at the gene ends were 6 bases for V and 7 bases for J; bases not matched to a gene: 10. For the CDR3, the DNA is TGTGCCAGCAGCAGGACAGGGGCCCTGGGGGAGCAGTACTTC. Its protein is CASSRTGALGEQYF.

The chain has TRBV27 and TRBJ2-7; D gene ambiguous. This CDR3 has 13 residues. Per the germline V gene, CDR1 is MNHEY and CDR2 is SMNVEV (reference sequence). V gave up 4 bases and J gave up 3 bases, with 10 bases separating them. As DNA, the CDR3 is TGTGCCAGCAGTTCGGAGTCAGGCTACGAGCAGTACTTC. Protein: CASSSESGYEQYF.

V usage is TRBV18 and J usage is TRBJ2-1; 12 nucleotides align to TRBD2. Germline V gene lookup returns CDR1 KGHSH and CDR2 LQKENI. V shed 6 bases and J 6 bases; nucleotides not matched to a gene: 6. This CDR3 is 15 amino acids long. The CDR3 DNA sequence: TGTGCCAGCTCGCCAAGGACTAGCGGGACCAATGAGCAGTTCTTC. Translated: CASSPRTSGTNEQFF.

J is TRBJ2-3 and V is TRBV5-5; D unclear. The CDR3 loop spans 15 amino acids. Looked up from germline, CDR1 is SGHKS and CDR2 is YYEKEE (reference sequence). V was shortened by 0 bases and J by 0 bases, with 8 bases between the two germline ends. Here the CDR3 reads CASSLEAGSTDTQYF. The CDR3 nucleotides read TGTGCCAGCAGCTTGGAGGCAGGAAGCACAGATACGCAGTATTTT.